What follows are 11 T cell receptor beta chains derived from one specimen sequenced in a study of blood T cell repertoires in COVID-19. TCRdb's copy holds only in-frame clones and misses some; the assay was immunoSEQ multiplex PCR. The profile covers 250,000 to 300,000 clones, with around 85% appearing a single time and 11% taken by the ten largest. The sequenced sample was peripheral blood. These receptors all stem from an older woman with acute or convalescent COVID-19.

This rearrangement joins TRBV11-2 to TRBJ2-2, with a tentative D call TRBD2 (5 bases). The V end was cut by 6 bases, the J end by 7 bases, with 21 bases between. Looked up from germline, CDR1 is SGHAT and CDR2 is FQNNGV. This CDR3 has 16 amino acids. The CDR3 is CASRWGGSASGGELFF. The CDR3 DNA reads TGTGCCAGCAGATGGGGTGGGAGCGCCTCCGGCGGGGAGCTGTTTTTT.

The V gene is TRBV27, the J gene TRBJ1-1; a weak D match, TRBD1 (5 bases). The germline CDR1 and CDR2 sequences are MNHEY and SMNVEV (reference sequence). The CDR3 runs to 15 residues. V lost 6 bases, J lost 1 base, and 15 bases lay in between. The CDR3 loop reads CASSLIVGGNTEAFF. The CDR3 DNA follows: TGTGCCAGCAGCTTAATTGTGGGGGGGAACACTGAAGCTTTCTTT.

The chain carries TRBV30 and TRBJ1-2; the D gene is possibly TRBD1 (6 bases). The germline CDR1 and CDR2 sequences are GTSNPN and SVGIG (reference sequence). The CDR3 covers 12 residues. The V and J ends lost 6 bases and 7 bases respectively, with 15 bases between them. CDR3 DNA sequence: TGTGCCTGCCAGGAAGGGGGTCGTGGCTACACCTTC. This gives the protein CACQEGGRGYTF.

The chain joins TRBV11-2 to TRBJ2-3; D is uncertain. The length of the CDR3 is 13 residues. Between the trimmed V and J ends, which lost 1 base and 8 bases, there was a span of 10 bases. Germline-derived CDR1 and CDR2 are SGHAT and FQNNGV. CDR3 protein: CASSLVSVRTQYF. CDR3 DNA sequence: TGTGCCAGCAGCTTAGTATCCGTGCGTACGCAGTATTTT.

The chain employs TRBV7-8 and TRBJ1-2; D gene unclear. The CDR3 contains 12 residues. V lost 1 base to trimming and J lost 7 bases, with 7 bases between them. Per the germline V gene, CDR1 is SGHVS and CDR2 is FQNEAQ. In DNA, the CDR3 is TGTGCCAGCAGCTTAGTAGCGGGTGGCTACACCTTC. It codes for CASSLVAGGYTF.

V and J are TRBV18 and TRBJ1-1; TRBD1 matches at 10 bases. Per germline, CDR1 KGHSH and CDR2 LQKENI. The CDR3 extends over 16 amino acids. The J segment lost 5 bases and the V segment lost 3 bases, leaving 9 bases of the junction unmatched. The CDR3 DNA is TGTGCCAGCTCACCGGGACAGGGGAGGGTGAGGACTGAAGCTTTCTTT. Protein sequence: CASSPGQGRVRTEAFF.

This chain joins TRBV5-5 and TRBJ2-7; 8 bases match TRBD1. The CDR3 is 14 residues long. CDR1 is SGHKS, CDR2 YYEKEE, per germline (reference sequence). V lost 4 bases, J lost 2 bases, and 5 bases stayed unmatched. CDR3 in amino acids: CASSRGQGTYEQYF. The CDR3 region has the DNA TGTGCCAGCAGCCGTGGACAGGGCACCTACGAGCAGTACTTC.

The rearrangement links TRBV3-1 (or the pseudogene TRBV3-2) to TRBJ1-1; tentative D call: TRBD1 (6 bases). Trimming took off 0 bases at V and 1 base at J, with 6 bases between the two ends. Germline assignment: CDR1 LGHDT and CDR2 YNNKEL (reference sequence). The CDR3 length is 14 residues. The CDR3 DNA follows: TGTGCCAGCAGCCAAGAGGGACAGAACACTGAAGCTTTCTTT. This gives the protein CASSQEGQNTEAFF.

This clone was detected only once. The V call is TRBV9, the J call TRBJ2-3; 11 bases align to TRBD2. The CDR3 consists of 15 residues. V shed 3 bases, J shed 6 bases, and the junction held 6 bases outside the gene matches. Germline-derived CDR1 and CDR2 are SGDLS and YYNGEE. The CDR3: CASSAASGGSDTQYF. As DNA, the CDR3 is TGTGCCAGCAGCGCCGCTAGCGGGGGGTCTGATACGCAGTATTTT.

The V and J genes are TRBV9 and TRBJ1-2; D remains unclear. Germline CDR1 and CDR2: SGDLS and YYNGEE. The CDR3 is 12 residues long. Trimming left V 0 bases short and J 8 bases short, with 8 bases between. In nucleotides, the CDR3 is TGTGCCAGCAGCGTAGCGGTCAACGGCTACACCTTC. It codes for CASSVAVNGYTF.

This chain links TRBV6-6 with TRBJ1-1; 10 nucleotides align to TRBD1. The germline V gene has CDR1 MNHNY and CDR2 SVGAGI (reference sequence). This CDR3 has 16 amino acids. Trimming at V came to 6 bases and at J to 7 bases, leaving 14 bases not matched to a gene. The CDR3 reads CASSAGTGAPRGEAFF. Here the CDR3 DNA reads TGTGCCAGCAGCGCCGGGACAGGGGCCCCCAGAGGTGAAGCTTTCTTT.